This TCR beta chain derives from a study of blood T cell repertoires in COVID-19. Original methodology: Amplification of reference gene primers provided the estimated nucleated cell counts. Generated by immunoSEQ multiplex PCR, the TCRdb table keeps only in-frame clones and is missing some. V and J calls and clone size follow that table, whereas D and trimming were derived from the DNA. This sample has 200,000 to 250,000 clones; around 87% occur once, and the top ten carry approximately 3%. Losses at the gene ends were 0 bases for V and 1 base for J; bases not matched to a gene: 18. The CDR3 runs 21 residues. Germline V gives CDR1 SGDLS, CDR2 YYNGEE.

This sequence was found in a man aged 55 to 70 with acute or convalescent COVID-19. Sequencing was carried out using peripheral blood. The rearrangement joins TRBV9 to TRBJ2-3, with 9 bases fitting TRBD2. CDR3 in amino acids: CASSVVSSRGGLAAGTDTQYF. DNA of the CDR3: TGTGCCAGCAGCGTAGTCTCCTCGCGGGGGGGCCTTGCAGCTGGCACAGATACGCAGTATTTT.